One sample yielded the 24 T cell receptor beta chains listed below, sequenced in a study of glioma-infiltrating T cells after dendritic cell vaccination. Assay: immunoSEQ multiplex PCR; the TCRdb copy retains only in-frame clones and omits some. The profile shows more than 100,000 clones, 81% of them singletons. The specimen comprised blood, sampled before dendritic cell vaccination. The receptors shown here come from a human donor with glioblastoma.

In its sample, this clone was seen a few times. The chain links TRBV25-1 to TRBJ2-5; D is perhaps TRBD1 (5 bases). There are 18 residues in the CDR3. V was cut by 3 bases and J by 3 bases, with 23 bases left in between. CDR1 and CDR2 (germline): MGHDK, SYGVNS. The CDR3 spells CASSDLPLVDTWEETQYF. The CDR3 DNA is TGTGCCAGCAGTGACCTCCCCCTCGTGGACACCTGGGAAGAGACCCAGTACTTC.

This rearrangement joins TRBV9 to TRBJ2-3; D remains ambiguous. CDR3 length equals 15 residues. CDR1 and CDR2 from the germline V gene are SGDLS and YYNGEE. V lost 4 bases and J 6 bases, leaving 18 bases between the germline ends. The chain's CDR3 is CASSSYAASSDTQYF. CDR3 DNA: TGTGCCAGCAGCTCCTATGCGGCCTCCTCGGATACGCAGTATTTT.

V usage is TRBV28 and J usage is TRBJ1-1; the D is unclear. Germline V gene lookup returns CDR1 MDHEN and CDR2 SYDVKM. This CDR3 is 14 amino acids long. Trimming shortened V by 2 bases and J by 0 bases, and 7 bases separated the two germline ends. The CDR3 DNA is TGTGCCAGCAGTTTAGGCAACCTGAACACTGAAGCTTTCTTT. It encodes CASSLGNLNTEAFF.

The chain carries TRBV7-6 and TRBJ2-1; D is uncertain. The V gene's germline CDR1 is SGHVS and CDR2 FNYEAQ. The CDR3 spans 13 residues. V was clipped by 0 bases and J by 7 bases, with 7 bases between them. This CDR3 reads CASSLASVNEQFF. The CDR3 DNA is TGTGCCAGCAGCTTAGCTAGTGTTAATGAGCAGTTCTTC.

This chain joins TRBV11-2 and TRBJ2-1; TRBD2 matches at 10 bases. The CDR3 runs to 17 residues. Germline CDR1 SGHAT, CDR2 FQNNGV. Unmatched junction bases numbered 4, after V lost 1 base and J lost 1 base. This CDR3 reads CASSLVIAGGSYNEQFF. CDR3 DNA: TGTGCCAGCAGCTTAGTAATAGCGGGGGGTTCCTACAATGAGCAGTTCTTC.

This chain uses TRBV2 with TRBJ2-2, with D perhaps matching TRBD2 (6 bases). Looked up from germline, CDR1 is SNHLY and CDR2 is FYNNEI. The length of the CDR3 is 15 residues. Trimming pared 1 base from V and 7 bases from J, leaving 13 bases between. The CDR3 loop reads CASSEVEGTGGELFF. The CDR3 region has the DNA TGTGCCAGCAGTGAAGTCGAGGGGACTGGCGGGGAGCTGTTTTTT.

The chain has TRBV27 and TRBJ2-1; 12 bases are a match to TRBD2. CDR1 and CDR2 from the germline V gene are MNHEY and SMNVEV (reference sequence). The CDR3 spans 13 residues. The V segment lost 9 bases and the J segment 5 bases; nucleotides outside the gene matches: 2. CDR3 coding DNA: TGTGCCAGTGGACTAGCGGGAAACAATGAGCAGTTCTTC. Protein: CASGLAGNNEQFF.

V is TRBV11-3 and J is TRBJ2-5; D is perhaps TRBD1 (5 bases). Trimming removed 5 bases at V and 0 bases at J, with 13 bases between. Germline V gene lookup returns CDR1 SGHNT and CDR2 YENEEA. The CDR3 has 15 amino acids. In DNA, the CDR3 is TGTGCCAGCAGCCACTCAGGGCTGCACCAAGAGACCCAGTACTTC. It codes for CASSHSGLHQETQYF.

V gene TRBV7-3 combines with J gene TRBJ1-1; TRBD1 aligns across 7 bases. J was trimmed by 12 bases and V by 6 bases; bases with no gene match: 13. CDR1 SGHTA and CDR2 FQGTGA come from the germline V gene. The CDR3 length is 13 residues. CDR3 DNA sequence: TGTGCCAGCAGTTCAGATCCGGGACAGAGACCTTTCTTT. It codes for CASSSDPGQRPFF.

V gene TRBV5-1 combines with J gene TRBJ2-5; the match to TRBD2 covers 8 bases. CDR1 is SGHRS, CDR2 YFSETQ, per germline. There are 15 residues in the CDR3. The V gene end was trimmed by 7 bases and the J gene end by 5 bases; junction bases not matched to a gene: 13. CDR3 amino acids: CASSDGGAPGETQYF. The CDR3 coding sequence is TGCGCCAGCTCGGACGGGGGGGCCCCCGGGGAGACCCAGTACTTC.

The CDR3 is CASSPRTGPYEQYF. CDR3 DNA: TGTGCCAGCAGCCCACGGACAGGCCCCTACGAGCAGTACTTC. V and J are TRBV7-2 and TRBJ2-7; TRBD1 matches 7 bases. The CDR3 spans 14 residues. After removal of 5 bases from V and 2 bases from J, the junction contained 6 bases not matched to a gene. CDR1 is SGHTA and CDR2 is FQGNSA in the germline V gene. Full variable domain (outside the CDR3, taken from reference TRBV7-2 and TRBJ2-7): GAGVSQSPSNKVTEKGKDVELRCDPISGHTALYWYRQSLGQGLEFLIYFQGNSAPDKSGLPSDRFSAERTGGSVSTLTIQRTQQEDSAVYLCASSPRTGPYEQYFGPGTRLTVT.

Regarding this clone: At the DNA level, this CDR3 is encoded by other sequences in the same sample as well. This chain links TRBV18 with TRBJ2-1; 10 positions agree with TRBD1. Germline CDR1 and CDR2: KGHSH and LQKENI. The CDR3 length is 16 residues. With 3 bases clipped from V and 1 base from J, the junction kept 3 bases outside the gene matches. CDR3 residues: CASSPGQGVSYNEQFF. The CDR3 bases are TGTGCCAGCTCACCCGGACAGGGGGTATCCTACAATGAGCAGTTCTTC. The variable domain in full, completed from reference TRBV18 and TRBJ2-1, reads NAGVMQNPRHLVRRRGQEARLRCSPMKGHSHVYWYRQLPEEGLKFMVYLQKENIIDESGMPKERFSAEFPKEGPSILRIQQVVRGDSAAYFCASSPGQGVSYNEQFFGPGTRLTVL.

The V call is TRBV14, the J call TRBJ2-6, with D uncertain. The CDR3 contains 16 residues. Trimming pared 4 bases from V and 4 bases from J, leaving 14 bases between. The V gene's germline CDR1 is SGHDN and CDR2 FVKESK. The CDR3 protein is CASSPIRVTGANVLTF. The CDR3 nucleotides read TGTGCCAGCAGCCCGATTCGGGTAACAGGGGCCAACGTCCTGACTTTC.

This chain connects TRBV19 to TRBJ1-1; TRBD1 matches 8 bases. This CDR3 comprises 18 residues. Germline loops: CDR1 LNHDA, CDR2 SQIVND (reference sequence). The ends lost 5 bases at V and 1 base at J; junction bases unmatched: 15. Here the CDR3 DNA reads TGTGCCAGTAGTCACAGACAGGGGTATATCATTGGGAACACTGAAGCTTTCTTT. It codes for CASSHRQGYIIGNTEAFF.

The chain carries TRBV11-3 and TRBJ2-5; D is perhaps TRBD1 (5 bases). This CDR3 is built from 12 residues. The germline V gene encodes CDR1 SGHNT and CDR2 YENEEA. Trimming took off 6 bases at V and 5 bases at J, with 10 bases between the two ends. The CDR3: CASRRQSETQYF. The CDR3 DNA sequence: TGTGCCAGCAGACGACAGTCGGAGACCCAGTACTTC.

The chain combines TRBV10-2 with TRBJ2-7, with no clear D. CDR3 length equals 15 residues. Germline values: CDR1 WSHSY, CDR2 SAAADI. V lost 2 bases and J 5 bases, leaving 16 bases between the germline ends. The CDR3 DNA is TGCGCCAGCAGTGAGAAATCTTTAGTCACGCACGAGCAGTACTTC. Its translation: CASSEKSLVTHEQYF.

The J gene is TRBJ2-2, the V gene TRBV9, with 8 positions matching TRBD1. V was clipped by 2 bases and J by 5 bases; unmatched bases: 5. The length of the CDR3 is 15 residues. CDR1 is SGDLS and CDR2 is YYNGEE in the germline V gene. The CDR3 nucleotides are TGTGCCAGCAGCGTGTTCGGACAGGGAACCGGGGAGCTGTTTTTT. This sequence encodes CASSVFGQGTGELFF.

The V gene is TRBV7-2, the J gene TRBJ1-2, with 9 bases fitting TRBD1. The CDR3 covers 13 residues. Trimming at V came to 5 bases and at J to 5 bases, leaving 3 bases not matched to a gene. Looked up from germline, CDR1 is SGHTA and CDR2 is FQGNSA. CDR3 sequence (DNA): TGTGCCAGCAGCCTCGGGACAGGGTATGGCTACACCTTC. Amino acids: CASSLGTGYGYTF.

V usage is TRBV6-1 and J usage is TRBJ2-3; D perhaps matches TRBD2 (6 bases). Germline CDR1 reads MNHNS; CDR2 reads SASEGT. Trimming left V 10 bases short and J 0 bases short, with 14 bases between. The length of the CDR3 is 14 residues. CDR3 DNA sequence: TGTGCCACCAGACTAGTAGATAGCACAGATACGCAGTATTTT. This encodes CATRLVDSTDTQYF.

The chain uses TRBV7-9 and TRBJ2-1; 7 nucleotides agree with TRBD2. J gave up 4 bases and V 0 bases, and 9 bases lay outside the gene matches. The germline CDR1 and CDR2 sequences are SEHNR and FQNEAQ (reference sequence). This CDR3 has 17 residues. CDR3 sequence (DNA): TGTGCCAGCAGCTTAGCCCGTACTAGCGCCGAATACAATGAGCAGTTCTTC. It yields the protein CASSLARTSAEYNEQFF.

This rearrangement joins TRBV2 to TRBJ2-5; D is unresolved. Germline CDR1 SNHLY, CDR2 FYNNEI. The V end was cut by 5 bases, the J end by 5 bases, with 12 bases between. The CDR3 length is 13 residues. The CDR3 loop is CASSPLDPETQYF. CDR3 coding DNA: TGTGCCAGCAGTCCTCTAGATCCGGAGACCCAGTACTTC.

The DNA of the CDR3 is TGTGCCAGCACCACCAGGGGGCAGATCTATGGCTACACCTTC. Translation gives CASTTRGQIYGYTF. The chain carries TRBV21-1 and TRBJ1-2; the table's D call, TRBD1, has no DNA check behind it. TRBV21-1 is annotated as a pseudogene. This CDR3 region has 14 residues.

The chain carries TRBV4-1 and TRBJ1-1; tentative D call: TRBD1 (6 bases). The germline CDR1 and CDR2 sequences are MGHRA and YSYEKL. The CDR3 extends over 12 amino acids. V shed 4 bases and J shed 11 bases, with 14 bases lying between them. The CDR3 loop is CASSPAGGQAFF. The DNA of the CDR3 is TGCGCCAGCAGCCCCGCGGGGGGGCAGGCTTTCTTT.

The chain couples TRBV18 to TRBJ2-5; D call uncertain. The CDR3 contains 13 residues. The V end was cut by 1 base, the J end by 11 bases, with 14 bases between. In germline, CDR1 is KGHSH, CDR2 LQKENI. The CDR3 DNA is TGTGCCAGCTCACCACGTCAAATCTTGGAGCAGTACTTC. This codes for CASSPRQILEQYF. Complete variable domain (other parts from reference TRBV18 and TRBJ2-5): NAGVMQNPRHLVRRRGQEARLRCSPMKGHSHVYWYRQLPEEGLKFMVYLQKENIIDESGMPKERFSAEFPKEGPSILRIQQVVRGDSAAYFCASSPRQILEQYFGPGTRLLVL.